Listed here are 19 T cell receptor beta chains from one sample, sequenced in a study of blood T cell repertoires in COVID-19. The assay was immunoSEQ multiplex PCR, and TCRdb's table has in-frame clones only and misses some. The sample yields 92,000 or so clones, about three quarters seen once. Sample: peripheral blood. These receptors all stem from a woman aged 80 or over with acute or convalescent COVID-19.

The V call is TRBV7-6, the J call TRBJ1-6; possible D gene TRBD1, 6 bases. This CDR3 has 15 amino acids. With 1 base removed from V and 9 bases from J, the gap between germline ends came to 13 bases. CDR1 is SGHVS, CDR2 FNYEAQ, per germline. The CDR3 sequence: CASSLGAGEGSPLHF. The CDR3 DNA follows: TGTGCCAGCAGCTTAGGAGCAGGGGAAGGTTCACCCCTCCACTTT.

This sequence joins TRBV4-1 and TRBJ1-5, with 8 positions matching TRBD1. Germline lookup yields CDR1 MGHRA and CDR2 YSYEKL. J gave up 6 bases and V 3 bases, and 7 bases lay outside the gene matches. The CDR3 consists of 15 residues. CDR3 in amino acids: CASSHEPTGAQPQHF. DNA for the CDR3: TGCGCCAGCAGCCACGAACCGACAGGGGCTCAGCCCCAGCATTTT.

This clone was picked up a small number of times. The rearrangement uses TRBV9 and TRBJ2-3; TRBD2 matches at 9 bases. Germline CDR1 SGDLS, CDR2 YYNGEE. The V gene end was trimmed by 0 bases and the J gene end by 5 bases; junction bases not matched to a gene: 4. There are 15 residues in the CDR3. The CDR3 reads CASSVVAGGQDTQYF. CDR3 coding DNA: TGTGCCAGCAGCGTAGTGGCGGGGGGGCAAGATACGCAGTATTTT.

V gene TRBV5-1 combines with J gene TRBJ1-2; TRBD1 matches at 9 bases. V dropped 6 bases and J dropped 6; count of bases not matched to a gene: 9. CDR1 and CDR2 from the germline V gene are SGHRS and YFSETQ. This CDR3 comprises 14 residues. CDR3 bases: TGCGCCAGCACTCCGGGACAGGGTTCACATGGCTACACCTTC. Translating gives CASTPGQGSHGYTF.

V and J are TRBV2 and TRBJ2-7; TRBD2 agrees at 7 bases. This CDR3 has 14 residues. Germline assignment: CDR1 SNHLY and CDR2 FYNNEI. With 6 bases clipped from V and 7 bases from J, the junction kept 12 bases outside the gene matches. The CDR3 coding sequence is TGTGCCAGCAGCCAAGGACCGGGGGGTAGAGAGCAGTACTTC. This sequence encodes CASSQGPGGREQYF. The variable domain in full, completed from reference TRBV2 and TRBJ2-7, reads EPEVTQTPSHQVTQMGQEVILRCVPISNHLYFYWYRQILGQKVEFLVSFYNNEISEKSEIFDDQFSVERPDGSNFTLKIRSTKLEDSAMYFCASSQGPGGREQYFGPGTRLTVT.

The chain carries TRBV7-2 and TRBJ1-2, with 8 bases aligning to TRBD1. The germline V gene has CDR1 SGHTA and CDR2 FQGNSA. CDR3 length equals 14 residues. The ends lost 0 bases at V and 8 bases at J; junction bases unmatched: 5. The CDR3 loop is CASSLAKGTGGYTF. CDR3 DNA sequence: TGTGCCAGCAGCTTAGCGAAAGGGACAGGCGGCTACACCTTC. Drawing the rest from reference TRBV7-2 and TRBJ1-2, the complete variable domain is GAGVSQSPSNKVTEKGKDVELRCDPISGHTALYWYRQSLGQGLEFLIYFQGNSAPDKSGLPSDRFSAERTGGSVSTLTIQRTQQEDSAVYLCASSLAKGTGGYTFGSGTRLTVV.

V usage is TRBV18 and J usage is TRBJ2-7, with 8 nucleotides matching TRBD1. The CDR3 spans 15 residues. The trim removed 0 bases at V and 4 bases at J, leaving 5 bases unmatched. Germline lookup yields CDR1 KGHSH and CDR2 LQKENI. CDR3 sequence: CASSPPGTGSYEQYF. The CDR3, as DNA: TGTGCCAGCTCACCACCCGGGACAGGCTCGTACGAGCAGTACTTC.

The rearrangement links TRBV5-5 to TRBJ1-2, with 9 bases fitting TRBD1. Trimming took 4 bases from V and 2 from J; bases not matched to a gene: 3. Germline V gene sequence: CDR1 SGHKS, CDR2 YYEKEE (reference sequence). The CDR3 loop spans 14 amino acids. This CDR3 reads CASSMDRGNYGYTF. The CDR3 nucleotides read TGTGCCAGCAGCATGGACAGGGGAAACTATGGCTACACCTTC.

V and J are TRBV29-1 and TRBJ2-7; D is perhaps TRBD1 (6 bases). The length of the CDR3 is 12 residues. Germline V lookup: CDR1 SQVTM, CDR2 ANQGSEA. Trimming shortened V by 4 bases and J by 2 bases, and 9 bases separated the two germline ends. The CDR3 region has the DNA TGCAGCGTTGCCAGGGGTCCCTACGAGCAGTACTTC. Residues: CSVARGPYEQYF.

The chain links TRBV7-2 to TRBJ2-7; possibly TRBD2 for D (7 bases). This CDR3 has 14 residues. Trimming shortened V by 2 bases and J by 2 bases, and 10 bases separated the two germline ends. CDR1 and CDR2 from the germline V gene are SGHTA and FQGNSA. The CDR3 nucleotides read TGTGCCAGCAGCTTACGGCGGGGGCCCTACGAGCAGTACTTC. Its protein product is CASSLRRGPYEQYF. Filled out from reference TRBV7-2 and TRBJ2-7, the complete variable domain reads GAGVSQSPSNKVTEKGKDVELRCDPISGHTALYWYRQSLGQGLEFLIYFQGNSAPDKSGLPSDRFSAERTGGSVSTLTIQRTQQEDSAVYLCASSLRRGPYEQYFGPGTRLTVT.

V gene TRBV30 combines with J gene TRBJ2-5; 11 bases align to TRBD2. V lost 5 bases and J lost 2; bases outside the gene matches: 25. CDR3 length equals 21 residues. Per the germline V gene, CDR1 is GTSNPN and CDR2 is SVGIG (reference sequence). The CDR3 sequence is CAWRGPRSGGAAPAHQETQYF. The CDR3 DNA follows: TGTGCCTGGCGGGGCCCCCGTAGCGGGGGGGCCGCTCCGGCCCATCAAGAGACCCAGTACTTC.

The chain carries TRBV6-1 and TRBJ2-2; TRBD1 aligns across 9 bases. This CDR3 has 16 residues. V dropped 0 bases and J dropped 2; count of bases not matched to a gene: 1. The V gene's germline CDR1 is MNHNS and CDR2 SASEGT. In nucleotides, the CDR3 is TGTGCCAGCAGTGAAGCGGGACAGGGAAACACCGGGGAGCTGTTTTTT. Translating gives CASSEAGQGNTGELFF.

In this sample, this clone turned up a few times. The chain has TRBV27 and TRBJ1-2, with D uncertain. Germline loops: CDR1 MNHEY, CDR2 SMNVEV (reference sequence). The CDR3 totals 16 residues. V was cut by 0 bases and J by 6 bases, with 17 bases left in between. Here the CDR3 reads CASSLSIIPLRDGYTF. CDR3 sequence (DNA): TGTGCCAGCAGTTTATCGATCATACCTCTGCGGGATGGCTACACCTTC.

The chain recombines TRBV2 with TRBJ2-1; D is perhaps TRBD2 (7 bases). Germline loops: CDR1 SNHLY, CDR2 FYNNEI. The CDR3 covers 15 residues. The V gene lost 4 bases and the J gene lost 8 bases, with 18 bases spanning the gap. DNA of the CDR3: TGTGCCAGCAGTGGTAGGGGGGGTTTTCCCTATGAGCAGTTCTTC. Its protein is CASSGRGGFPYEQFF.

V and J are TRBV19 and TRBJ2-1; 10 nucleotides match TRBD2. V trimming: 3 bases; J trimming: 1 base; junction bases outside the gene matches: 6. The CDR3 runs 17 residues. Germline V gene sequence: CDR1 LNHDA, CDR2 SQIVND (reference sequence). CDR3: CASSMRRTSGSYNEQFF. The CDR3 DNA sequence: TGTGCCAGTAGTATGCGGAGGACTAGCGGTTCCTACAATGAGCAGTTCTTC.

This clone has just a few counts. Distinct nucleotide sequences in the sample also encode this CDR3. The chain recombines TRBV4-1 with TRBJ2-2, with D possibly TRBD2 on 6 matching bases. The CDR3 runs to 14 residues. Trimming removed 0 bases at V and 6 bases at J, with 8 bases between. Germline values: CDR1 MGHRA, CDR2 YSYEKL. The CDR3 is CASSQELAAGELFF. CDR3 bases: TGCGCCAGCAGCCAAGAACTAGCAGCCGGGGAGCTGTTTTTT.

Note on this clone: A far larger clone is one base from this, pointing to a likely read error. J is TRBJ2-5 and V is TRBV5-1; TRBD2 is a possible D gene (7 bases). The CDR3 totals 16 residues. Trimming removed 2 bases at V and 5 bases at J, with 19 bases between. The germline CDR1 and CDR2 sequences are SGHRS and YFSETQ. The CDR3 here is CASSLFEGGSRETQYF. The CDR3 nucleotides are TGCGCCAGCAGCTTATTCGAGGGGGGGAGCCGGGAGACCCAGTACTTC.

This clone showed up just once. The chain carries TRBV5-1 and TRBJ2-4; no firm D call. Germline V CDR1 and CDR2: SGHRS, YFSETQ. The V gene lost 4 bases and the J gene lost 0 bases, with 14 bases spanning the gap. This CDR3 contains 16 residues. The CDR3 sequence is CASSPRFSLAKNIQYF. The CDR3 DNA follows: TGCGCCAGCAGCCCTCGTTTCTCCTTAGCCAAAAACATTCAGTACTTC.

This clone came up a few times. The sample has other DNA sequences that encode this CDR3 too. This chain joins TRBV9 and TRBJ1-4; D is ambiguous. Germline assignment: CDR1 SGDLS and CDR2 YYNGEE. The CDR3 is 14 amino acids. Trimming removed 0 bases at V and 4 bases at J, with 7 bases between. CDR3 nucleotides: TGTGCCAGCAGCGTAGGGCTGAATAATGAAAAACTGTTTTTT. This codes for CASSVGLNNEKLFF.